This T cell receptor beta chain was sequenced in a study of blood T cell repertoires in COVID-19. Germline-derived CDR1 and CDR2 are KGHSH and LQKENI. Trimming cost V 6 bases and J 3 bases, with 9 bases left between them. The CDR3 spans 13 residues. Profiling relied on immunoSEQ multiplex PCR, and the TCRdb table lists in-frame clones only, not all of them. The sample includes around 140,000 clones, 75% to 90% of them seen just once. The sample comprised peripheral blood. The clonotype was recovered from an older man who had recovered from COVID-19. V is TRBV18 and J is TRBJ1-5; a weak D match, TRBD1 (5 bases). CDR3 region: CASSQDINQPQHF. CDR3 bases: TGTGCCAGCTCTCAGGACATCAATCAGCCCCAGCATTTT.